What follows are 8 T cell receptor beta chains derived from one specimen sequenced in a study of blood T cell repertoires in COVID-19. TCRdb's copy holds only in-frame clones and misses some; the assay was immunoSEQ multiplex PCR. The sample records approximately 250,000 clones, about 83% being singletons. Input material: peripheral blood. The source of these receptors is a human donor in a cohort sampled during active COVID-19.

CDR3 in DNA: TGTGCCATCAGTGGACTAGCGGGAGCCAGCTCCTACAATGAGCAGTTCTTC. This encodes CAISGLAGASSYNEQFF. The gene calls are TRBV10-3 and TRBJ2-1; 12 bases match TRBD2. There are 17 residues in the CDR3. Germline CDR1 is ENHRY and CDR2 is SYGVKD. Trimming cost V 4 bases and J 0 bases; bases outside gene matches: 4.

This chain uses TRBV5-1 with TRBJ1-1, with a weak D call TRBD1 (5 bases). This CDR3 has 14 residues. V shed 3 bases and J shed 10 bases, with 19 bases lying between them. Per the germline V gene, CDR1 is SGHRS and CDR2 is YFSETQ. The CDR3 DNA reads as TGCGCCAGCAGCTCAGCAAACCCACGGGACTTAGCTTTCTTT. Translation gives CASSSANPRDLAFF.

The rearrangement links TRBV29-1 to TRBJ2-3; D ambiguous. This CDR3 is built from 12 residues. V shed 7 bases and J shed 6 bases, with 14 bases lying between them. Germline V CDR1 and CDR2: SQVTM, ANQGSEA. CDR3 nucleotide sequence: TGCAGCGGCAACCCCTCCGCGGATACGCAGTATTTT. Its protein is CSGNPSADTQYF.

The chain recombines TRBV6-5 with TRBJ2-7; 9 bases fit TRBD2. Germline CDR1 is MNHEY and CDR2 is SVGAGI. V lost 5 bases and J lost 2; bases outside the gene matches: 7. The CDR3 contains 15 residues. The CDR3 spells CASSPWTSVAYEQYF. The CDR3, as DNA: TGTGCCAGCAGTCCCTGGACTAGCGTAGCCTACGAGCAGTACTTC.

The chain uses TRBV18 and TRBJ1-1, with a weak D call TRBD1 (5 bases). CDR1 KGHSH and CDR2 LQKENI come from the germline V gene. Trimming stripped 1 base from V and 6 bases from J, with 18 bases between. CDR3 length: 16 residues. The DNA of the CDR3 is TGTGCCAGCTCACCACAATCGGCCCTAGGAGGGGCTGAAGCTTTCTTT. The encoded protein is CASSPQSALGGAEAFF.

This rearrangement joins TRBV30 to TRBJ2-7; D remains ambiguous. Germline V gene sequence: CDR1 GTSNPN, CDR2 SVGIG (reference sequence). The V end lost 0 bases, the J end lost 4 bases, and 4 bases lay between the germline ends. The CDR3 has 11 amino acids. CDR3 DNA sequence: TGTGCCTGGAGTGTACATTACGAGCAGTACTTC. Its translation: CAWSVHYEQYF.

A few counts support this clone. The chain has TRBV4-2 and TRBJ2-7; TRBD1 aligns across 7 bases. The CDR3 is 18 residues long. Germline loops: CDR1 LGHNA, CDR2 YNFKEQ. J gave up 0 bases and V 0 bases, and 11 bases lay outside the gene matches. The CDR3 loop reads CASSQDSFFGDSSYEQYF. CDR3 sequence (DNA): TGTGCCAGCAGCCAAGATTCCTTTTTTGGGGACAGCTCCTACGAGCAGTACTTC.

The J gene is TRBJ1-1, the V gene TRBV2; D is possibly TRBD1 (6 bases). Germline loops: CDR1 SNHLY, CDR2 FYNNEI. Trimming stripped 5 bases from V and 3 bases from J, with 13 bases between. The length of the CDR3 is 14 residues. The CDR3 loop reads CASSQDSPDTEAFF. The CDR3 nucleotides are TGTGCCAGCAGTCAGGACAGTCCGGACACTGAAGCTTTCTTT.